What follows is one TCR beta chain and its context. This table comes from immunoSEQ multiplex PCR, and its TCRdb copy is limited to in-frame clones, with some not included. Here the sample spans around 18,000 clones, roughly 82% being singletons. This sample stems from a study of graft-versus-host responses after intestinal transplantation. Study-level information: Recipients underwent multivisceral, liver-intestinal, or isolated intestinal transplants.

The sample was PBMCs, taken 14 days after transplant. The source of this sequence is a human patient who received an intestinal transplant, so some T cells may come from the graft donor.

CDR3 loop: CASRPTGYGYTF. CDR3 sequence (DNA): TGTGCCAGTAGACCTACAGGGTATGGCTACACCTTC. The chain has TRBV19 and TRBJ1-2, with a possible D match to TRBD1 (6 bases). V lost 6 bases to trimming and J lost 5 bases, with 10 bases between them. CDR3 size: 12 residues. Germline-derived CDR1 and CDR2 are LNHDA and SQIVND (reference sequence).